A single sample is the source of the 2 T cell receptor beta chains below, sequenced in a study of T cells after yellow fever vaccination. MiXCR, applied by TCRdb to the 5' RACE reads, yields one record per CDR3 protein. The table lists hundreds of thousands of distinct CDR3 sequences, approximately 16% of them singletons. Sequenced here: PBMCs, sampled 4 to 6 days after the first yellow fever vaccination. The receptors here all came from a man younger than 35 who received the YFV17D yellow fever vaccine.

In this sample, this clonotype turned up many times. This CDR3 is CASSRAGQETQYF. In nucleotides, the CDR3 is TGTGCCAGCAGCCGTGCAGGTCAAGAGACCCAGTACTTC. The chain carries TRBV7-7 and TRBJ2-5; D uncertain. The ends were cut back, 5 bases at V and 2 bases at J, with 9 bases in the middle. The CDR3 extends over 13 amino acids. The germline CDR1 and CDR2 sequences are SSHAT and FNYEAQ (reference sequence).

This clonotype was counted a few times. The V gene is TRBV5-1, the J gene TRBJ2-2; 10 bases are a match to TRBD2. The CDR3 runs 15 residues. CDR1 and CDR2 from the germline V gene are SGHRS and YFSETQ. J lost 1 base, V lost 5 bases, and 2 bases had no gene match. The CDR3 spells CASRIAGGNTGELFF. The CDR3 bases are TGCGCCAGCAGGATAGCGGGGGGGAACACCGGGGAGCTGTTTTTT.